The clone carrying this TCR beta chain was seen a single time. Its matching antigen is unknown. V lost 4 bases and J 2 bases, leaving 10 bases between the germline ends. The CDR3 has 15 residues. Germline-derived CDR1 and CDR2 are SGHDT and YYEEEE. This PCR relied on a set of 60 Vbeta primers and 13 Jbeta primers. The table came from immunoSEQ multiplex PCR; TCRdb's copy has only in-frame clones and leaves some out. The repertoire holds approximately 110,000 clones, with about three quarters as singletons. This sample is part of a study of cytomegalovirus exposure and HLA in healthy donors. Overall study results and limits: When analyzed later, a missense DCLRE1C variant was found to be linked to TCR beta V- and J-gene trimming.

The sequence derives from a man aged 50-60 years in good health and CMV-seronegative. Input material: PBMCs. The V call is TRBV5-6, the J call TRBJ2-6, with D tentatively TRBD2 (5 bases). This CDR3 reads CASSLRGTGANVLTF. The CDR3 bases are TGTGCCAGCAGCCTACGAGGGACTGGGGCCAACGTCCTGACTTTC.